This is a list of T cell receptor beta chains from one sample in a study of T cells after yellow fever vaccination. TCRdb called the 5' RACE reads again in MiXCR, with one record for every CDR3 protein. Of 250,000 to 350,000 distinct CDR3 sequences listed, roughly 7% are singletons. The sequencing here drew on PBMCs, taken roughly 45 days after the first yellow fever vaccination. The receptor source for this set is a man between 18 and 29 years old who received the YFV17D yellow fever vaccine. CDR3s include the opening cysteine and the closing phenylalanine or tryptophan. D genes are given only for firm matches. Clone size is stated in some rows and not others, as once, few, many or a class when expanded.

DNA	CDR3	size	length	V	D	J
TGTGCCAGCAGCCGAGGGGGCTCTGGAAACACCATATATTTT	CASSRGGSGNTIYF	many	14	TRBV27	NA	TRBJ1-3
TGCAGTGCTAGAGAGGACGGCCTGGGAGAAAAACTGTTTTTT	CSAREDGLGEKLFF	NA	14	TRBV20-1	NA	TRBJ1-4
TGTGCCAGCAGCTCGGGAGCGGGGGGGCCAGATACGCAGTATTTT	CASSSGAGGPDTQYF	many	15	TRBV5-6	TRBD2	TRBJ2-3
TGTGCCAGCAGTGACCCAGGGGGGGGCCACGAGCAGTACTTC	CASSDPGGGHEQYF	few	14	TRBV6-1	NA	TRBJ2-7
TGTGCCAGCAGTTCCGACGATTATGAGCAGTTCTTC	CASSSDDYEQFF	NA	12	TRBV28	NA	TRBJ2-1
TGTGCCAGCAGCACAGGGTTCGCTGAAGCTTTCTTT	CASSTGFAEAFF	few	12	TRBV5-6	NA	TRBJ1-1
TGCGCCAGCAGGGGACTAGCGGGGACGGATACGCAGTATTTT	CASRGLAGTDTQYF	many	14	TRBV5-1	TRBD2	TRBJ2-3
TGTGCCAGCAGTCTTAGACTAGCGGGGGATTACAATGAGCAGTTCTTC	CASSLRLAGDYNEQFF	many	16	TRBV12-3/TRBV12-4	TRBD2	TRBJ2-1
TGTGCCAGCAGTTACTCGGTGTCTGACACTGAAGCTTTCTTT	CASSYSVSDTEAFF	many	14	TRBV6-5	NA	TRBJ1-1
TGTGCCTGGAGCGGCGGGGGCACCGGGGAGCTGTTTTTT	CAWSGGGTGELFF	many	13	TRBV30	TRBD2	TRBJ2-2
TGTGCCAGCCGCGACCCGGGCCTAAACTATGGCTACACCTTC	CASRDPGLNYGYTF	NA	14	TRBV12-3/TRBV12-4	NA	TRBJ1-2
TGCAGTGCTCCACGCACGACAGGGCGGAAAGATACGCAGTATTTT	CSAPRTTGRKDTQYF	NA	15	TRBV20-1	TRBD1	TRBJ2-3
TGCGCCAGCAGCATGGAGGGCAAGAACACTGAAGCTTTCTTT	CASSMEGKNTEAFF	few	14	TRBV5-1	NA	TRBJ1-1
TGTGCCTGGAAGCTCTCTAAATACCTGTTCTTC	CAWKLSKYLFF	few	11	TRBV30	NA	TRBJ2-1
TGTGCCATCAGTGATCCCGGGACTTCCTACGAGCAGTACTTC	CAISDPGTSYEQYF	few	14	TRBV10-3	NA	TRBJ2-7
TGCGCCAGCAGCGGCCGTCCGGGACCGGCCCCGGAGACCCAGTACTTC	CASSGRPGPAPETQYF	many	16	TRBV4-1	NA	TRBJ2-5
TGTGCCACCAGTGATTCCAACAGGGGCACAGATACGCAGTATTTT	CATSDSNRGTDTQYF	NA	15	TRBV24-1	NA	TRBJ2-3
TGCAGCGTTGATGGGCTAGCGGGGGGTCTTTACAAAGAGACCCAGTACTTC	CSVDGLAGGLYKETQYF	NA	17	TRBV29-1	TRBD2	TRBJ2-5
TGTGCCAGCAGCTTAGATGCGGGGGGCGGGGATGAGCAGTTCTTC	CASSLDAGGGDEQFF	NA	15	TRBV7-9	TRBD2	TRBJ2-1
TGTGCCAGCAGCTCCGGGACAAATCAGAACACTGAAGCTTTCTTT	CASSSGTNQNTEAFF	NA	15	TRBV5-6	NA	TRBJ1-1
TGTGCCAGCAGCTTGGTTCCCGCAAGAACGCAGTATTTT	CASSLVPARTQYF	few	13	TRBV5-5	NA	TRBJ2-3
TGTGCCAGCAGCTTAGTTGGGAGAGAGACCCAGTACTTC	CASSLVGRETQYF	many	13	TRBV7-6	NA	TRBJ2-5
TGTGCCAGCAGCCAACTGGGACTAGCTTGGGAGACCCAGTACTTC	CASSQLGLAWETQYF	few	15	TRBV3-1	TRBD2	TRBJ2-5
TGTGCCAGCAGCTCGACAGGGGGACGGGATACGCAGTATTTT	CASSSTGGRDTQYF	many	14	TRBV9	TRBD1	TRBJ2-3
TGCGCCAGCAGCCCACCTGAGGGGGCAGTAAACTATGGCTACACCTTC	CASSPPEGAVNYGYTF	many	16	TRBV4-1	TRBD1	TRBJ1-2
TGTGCCAGCACCCGTGGGCGCGCAAGCTACACTGAAGCTTTCTTT	CASTRGRASYTEAFF	NA	15	TRBV7-9	NA	TRBJ1-1
TGTGCCAGCAGCGTAGAGGGGGCGTCAGATACGCAGTATTTT	CASSVEGASDTQYF	NA	14	TRBV9	TRBD1	TRBJ2-3
TGTGCCAGCAGCTTAGGGGGTTTGGGTCGTTACAATGAGCAGTTCTTC	CASSLGGLGRYNEQFF	NA	16	TRBV7-6	NA	TRBJ2-1
TGTGCCAGCAGCTTAGCCGGACGGATAGTTAATGAAAAACTGTTTTTT	CASSLAGRIVNEKLFF	few	16	TRBV7-9	NA	TRBJ1-4
TGTGCCAGCAGCTTGTCCGACAGGGGTCGAAGGAACACCGGGGAGCTGTTTTTT	CASSLSDRGRRNTGELFF	NA	18	TRBV5-6	TRBD1	TRBJ2-2
TGTGCCAGCAGCTTACAACAGGGAGGGGATACGCAGTATTTT	CASSLQQGGDTQYF	many	14	TRBV7-2	NA	TRBJ2-3
TGCGCCAGCAGCCCCACGGTAGGAGGGGCGGACACTGAAGCTTTCTTT	CASSPTVGGADTEAFF	few	16	TRBV5-1	NA	TRBJ1-1
TGTGCCAGCAGTTCAGTCGACGGGACTAGCCGGGGTGTGGAGCAGTACTTC	CASSSVDGTSRGVEQYF	few	17	TRBV12-3/TRBV12-4	TRBD2	TRBJ2-7
TGTGCCAGCCAGCCAATCTTAACGGGGGCAAGCGAGACCCAGTACTTC	CASQPILTGASETQYF	NA	16	TRBV4-2	NA	TRBJ2-5
TGTGCCAGCAGTTTAGGGGGATTCTCCTATAATTCACCCCTCCACTTT	CASSLGGFSYNSPLHF	few	16	TRBV12-3/TRBV12-4	NA	TRBJ1-6
TGTGCCAGCAGCGTAGGAGGTGTAGGAGATACGCAGTATTTT	CASSVGGVGDTQYF	NA	14	TRBV9	NA	TRBJ2-3
TGCAGTGCTACCCAAAAGGGAACTTCCAAAAACATTCAGTACTTC	CSATQKGTSKNIQYF	few	15	TRBV20-1	NA	TRBJ2-4
TGCAGCGTTGCTAGGCGACAATCCTACGAGCAGTACTTC	CSVARRQSYEQYF	NA	13	TRBV29-1	NA	TRBJ2-7
TGCGCCAGCAGCGCCCCGCCCGAGACAGTCTACAATGAGCAGTTCTTC	CASSAPPETVYNEQFF	few	16	TRBV5-1	NA	TRBJ2-1
TGCAGTCTCCTAACAGGGTCGGCCCCAGATACGCAGTATTTT	CSLLTGSAPDTQYF	NA	14	TRBV20-1	NA	TRBJ2-3
TGTGCCAGCAGCTTCCTGGTAACCTCTTCCGACAGCGGGGAGCTGTTTTTT	CASSFLVTSSDSGELFF	few	17	TRBV5-6	NA	TRBJ2-2
TGTGCCAGCAGAAACTACGCGGGGCCGAACACTGAAGCTTTCTTT	CASRNYAGPNTEAFF	NA	15	TRBV6-2/TRBV6-3	NA	TRBJ1-1
TGCAGTGCACCTGGACAGCCCCAAGAGACCCAGTACTTC	CSAPGQPQETQYF	NA	13	TRBV20-1	NA	TRBJ2-5